A selection of T cell receptor beta chains follows, all from one sample in a study of resident and recirculating memory T cells in vitiligo. Only in-frame clones appear in the TCRdb table, and some are missing; sequencing was by immunoSEQ multiplex PCR. This table has 70,000 to 75,000 clones, about 89% appearing once. Specimen: blood. The receptors were sampled from a male donor with vitiligo. The conserved cysteine and the conserved F or W are not part of the CDR3 here. A D gene is named only where the DNA matches it firmly. Where a row states a size, it is once, few, many or the class of an expanded clone; other rows omit it.

NA | TRBV6-6 | NA | ASVQGRYGYT
NA | TRBV25-1 | NA | ASSDRVYEQY
NA | TRBV5-6 | NA | ASSLSASGTPQY
NA | TRBV10-3 | NA | AISSQGAGNTIY
NA | TRBV19 | TRBD1 | ASSPPGTGNSPLH
once | TRBV7-3 | TRBD1 | ASSKGQEGYGYT
NA | TRBV19 | NA | ASSIGGGLKSSYNSPLH
NA | TRBV5-6 | TRBD1 | ASSLRQGAETQY
NA | TRBV25-1 | NA | ASSESGSNYGYT
NA | TRBV11-1 | NA | ASSLDRSMGSFRTYEQY
NA | TRBV4-1 | NA | ASSQAGPETQY
NA | TRBV19 | NA | ASSIVGGGGQPQH